A selection of T cell receptor beta chains follows, all from one sample in a study of shared clonotypes between healthy human individuals. The assay was immunoSEQ multiplex PCR, and TCRdb's table has in-frame clones only and misses some. The sample has about 710,000 clones, over 60% seen once; the top ten hold more than 1.5%. Sequences were obtained from memory CD4+ T cells sorted from blood. The receptors originated from a woman under 40 in good health. Each CDR3 is given with its conserved first and last residue.

v_call,cdr3_aa
TRBV5-4,CASSLGSSSYNEQFF
TRBV25-1,CASSESLLGADTQYF
TRBV6-5,CAVSPVNEDEQYF
TRBV2,CASSEMGGLAPPYNEQFF
TRBV5-8,CASSPDRFTEAFF
TRBV5-1,CASSLDREGGVEAFF
TRBV6-4,CASSGAANTGELFF
TRBV2,CASSEAGDSTDTQYF
TRBV5-1,CASRQIGGVEAFF
TRBV19,CASSIDGGTDTEAFF
TRBV18,CASSPSPGTGESEKLFF
TRBV11-2,CASSLGTGSRETQYF
TRBV19,CASGTSYEQYF
TRBV27,CASSPPGQYSYEQYF
TRBV5-4,CASSLTSGNTIYF
TRBV28,CASSLVGGGTGTYEQYF
TRBV10-1,CASSGSLATAINTGELFF
TRBV6-5,CASSYSNTVNTEAFF
TRBV4-2,CASSPGQGSGYTF
TRBV6-6,CASNRGEDTEAFF
TRBV29-1,CSVEAQGLTEAFF
TRBV5-1,CASSLVPRGAYQETQYF
TRBV6-5,CASSRGGLAKNIQYF
TRBV27,CASSFGPSWDTGELFF
TRBV2,CASTRSGTWETQYF
TRBV6-5,CASSAQDRIPGELFF
TRBV18,CASSASADEQYF
TRBV6-1,CASSVTVPGAGTEAFF
TRBV4-1,CASSRDSTSYSNQPQHF
TRBV6-6,CASRGQILTYGYTF
TRBV7-9,CASSPPGGGNREQYF
TRBV7-3,CASSPGRFSDTQYF
TRBV27,CASSLSRGLSNTGELFF
TRBV15,CATSSRQGEKSGANVLTF
TRBV19,CATTGMQYTGELFF
TRBV19,CASSTTVTSGNQPQHF
TRBV18,CASSARASGAFNEQFF
TRBV5-1,CASSLASSSYNEQFF
TRBV5-1,CASRDGTEGNQPQHF
TRBV18,CASSPDRRETQYF
TRBV28,CASSGQDRGFF
TRBV28,CASSWGGQDTQYF
TRBV14,CASSQGKGLSYEQYF
TRBV7-9,CASSSDTHTGELFF
TRBV11-2,CASSYRATSSYDTQYF
TRBV5-4,CASSPIRVQGAGGSYNEQFF
TRBV7-3,CASSLQPAYEQYF
TRBV7-9,CASSLVGRGGDTQYF
TRBV6-5,CASSYYGELFF
TRBV15,CATNKLGREKLFF
TRBV6-5,CASSSYYGGGDNEQFF